The 9 T cell receptor beta chains listed next were all sequenced from one sample in a study of T-cell reconstitution after alpha-beta-depleted transplantation in children. It was with unique molecular identifiers that the TCRbeta library was prepared. One entry per CDR3 protein results from TCRdb running MiXCR on the PCR reads. The table shows about 580,000 distinct CDR3 sequences, with 20% to 25% occurring only once. Sequencing used PBMCs, mostly from graft donor cells, obtained 360 days after TCRalphabeta/CD19-depleted stem cell transplant. The receptors here all came from a boy in the first two years of life who had a stem cell transplant for acute myeloid leukemia, so the T cells may come from the graft donor.

The J gene is TRBJ1-2, the V gene TRBV27; D remains unclear. Germline lookup yields CDR1 MNHEY and CDR2 SMNVEV (reference sequence). V was shortened by 4 bases and J by 2 bases, with 14 bases between the two germline ends. This CDR3 region has 15 residues. The CDR3 sequence is CASSSGLGANYGYTF. CDR3 DNA: TGTGCCAGCAGTTCAGGTCTGGGAGCCAACTATGGCTACACCTTC.

The chain combines TRBV20-1 with TRBJ2-4; D is perhaps TRBD2 (6 bases). Germline loops: CDR1 DFQATT, CDR2 SNEGSKA (reference sequence). CDR3 length: 12 residues. V lost 6 bases to trimming and J lost 5 bases, with 11 bases between them. CDR3: CSAAGRQNIQYF. CDR3 in DNA: TGCAGTGCCGCGGGGAGGCAAAACATTCAGTACTTC.

The CDR3 region has the DNA TGTGCCAGCAGCTTAATGTACAGGGGGCTTCCGAACACCGGGGAGCTGTTTTTT. Its protein product is CASSLMYRGLPNTGELFF. This chain links TRBV11-2 with TRBJ2-2, with TRBD1 matching 9 bases. CDR1 is SGHAT and CDR2 is FQNNGV in the germline V gene. The CDR3 length is 18 residues. With 2 bases clipped from V and 0 bases from J, the junction kept 7 bases outside the gene matches.

The chain carries TRBV30 and TRBJ2-3; no definite D call. V shed 0 bases and J shed 0 bases, with 4 bases lying between them. This CDR3 has 13 residues. Germline assignment: CDR1 GTSNPN and CDR2 SVGIG (reference sequence). The CDR3 is CAWSVQSTDTQYF. The CDR3 DNA sequence: TGTGCCTGGAGTGTACAGAGCACAGATACGCAGTATTTT.

The chain uses TRBV12-3 or TRBV12-4 and TRBJ2-5; D remains ambiguous. V was shortened by 2 bases and J by 3 bases, with 7 bases between the two germline ends. The CDR3 totals 13 residues. The CDR3 protein is CASSLSLKETQYF. DNA for the CDR3: TGTGCCAGCAGTTTATCTTTAAAAGAGACCCAGTACTTC.

The gene calls are TRBV11-2 and TRBJ1-1, with 8 positions matching TRBD1. CDR1 SGHAT and CDR2 FQNNGV come from the germline V gene. This CDR3 comprises 15 residues. J was trimmed by 1 base and V by 5 bases; bases with no gene match: 6. CDR3 DNA: TGTGCCAGCAGCCGAAGGACAGGGCGGAACACTGAAGCTTTCTTT. Protein sequence: CASSRRTGRNTEAFF.

The chain has TRBV11-3 and TRBJ2-7, with 8 bases fitting TRBD1. The CDR3 covers 15 residues. With V trimmed by 9 bases and J by 6 bases, 16 bases remained unmatched. From germline, CDR1 is SGHNT and CDR2 YENEEA. The CDR3 is CAREGTGGKSCEQYV. The CDR3 DNA reads TGTGCCAGGGAGGGTACAGGGGGTAAGTCTTGCGAGCAGTACGTC.

This clonotype has a count of ten or more. V and J are TRBV25-1 and TRBJ2-3; D perhaps matches TRBD1 (7 bases). This CDR3 contains 16 residues. Trimming left V 1 base short and J 4 bases short, with 15 bases between. Germline CDR1 MGHDK, CDR2 SYGVNS. The chain's CDR3 is CASSESRQGGADTQYF. CDR3 coding DNA: TGTGCCAGCAGTGAATCGAGACAGGGAGGAGCAGATACGCAGTATTTT.

This clonotype was recorded at least ten times. This chain connects TRBV12-3 or TRBV12-4 to TRBJ2-5; a weak D match, TRBD2 (6 bases). The CDR3 is 12 residues long. Between the trimmed V and J ends, which lost 8 bases and 9 bases, there was a span of 16 bases. The CDR3 here is CASQFSGGPQYF. CDR3 DNA: TGTGCCAGCCAATTCTCCGGGGGACCCCAGTACTTC.